This T cell receptor (beta chain) was identified during a study of blood T cell repertoires in COVID-19 (dated by TCRdb to about 2020). The study in broad terms: Samples from collaborators originated in the United States, Italy and Spain and spanned both the acute and convalescent phases of COVID-19. Sample metadata almost always included a de-identified subject ID, COVID-19 status, age in years and sex. The material from the prospective study consisted of cDNA or gDNA derived from T cells, B-cell-depleted T cells, or PBMCs. Where available, HLA class I and class II types were obtained from metadata supplied by the sample provider rather than from assay-based typing. The repertoires were made available in a free public database intended to serve as a resource for research on the immune response to SARS-CoV-2. The samples were drawn from the first 160 participants of the ongoing ImmuneRACE study and from 1,254 subjects provided by 6 global collaborators. The dataset comprised deeply sampled blood TCRbeta repertoires from subjects exposed to, actively infected with, or recovered from COVID-19. On the study overall, not on this receptor specifically: Clinical and demographic metadata were provided uncurated, with the amount varying by source and participant.

The immunoSEQ Assay, a bias-controlled multiplex PCR, was used to amplify TCRbeta CDR3 regions from genomic DNA. From the authors' description of their analysis: The number of nucleated cells in each sample was estimated by amplification of reference gene primers within the assay. To quantify the absolute abundance of each unique TCRbeta CDR3 rearrangement, sequence reads were collapsed and filtered. For each sample, productive Simpson clonality was calculated as the square root of Simpson's diversity index across productive rearrangements. TCRdb mirrors the immuneACCESS table, restricted to in-frame sequences. Some clones are absent from its copies; in checked studies, under half trace to an unresolved V gene, and the reason for the others is unknown. V, J and clone size derive from that table, while D and trimming were established from the DNA sequence. For this sample there are about 80,000 clones; about 80% appear just once. The top ten clones comprise approximately 12% of the sample.

Each collaborating institution followed its own protocols to collect whole blood in K2EDTA tubes. For TCRbeta analysis, collaborators shipped samples in one of three forms: frozen whole blood, isolated PBMCs, or DNA extracted from either of those sample types. V loses 10 bases of germline sequence and J loses 5 bases, and the interval between the two ends is 16 bases. The CDR3, from cysteine to phenylalanine, totals 13 residues. Only the CDR3 part of the read is kept: 39 bases, read in frame from the first base. In the germline V gene (reference sequence), CDR1 corresponds to LNHDA and CDR2 to SQIVND. As regards this clone: Its antigen is unknown. Within one base of it there is no much larger clone, and no base qualities were kept.

The chain is assembled from TRBV19 and TRBJ2-3; a weak D assignment points to TRBD2 (6 bases agree). The receptor's source is an elderly man with acute or convalescent COVID-19. Material: peripheral blood. The nucleotides read TGTGCCACCCGGGCCTCAGCGGGAGATACGCAGTATTTT. It translates as CATRASAGDTQYF.